The clone carrying this T cell receptor (beta chain) has only a few counts. Its specificity is not known. Being one base from a much bigger clone, this may be a read error. In the same sample, other DNA sequences code for this CDR3. Germline V gene sequence: CDR1 SGHAT, CDR2 FQNNGV. CDR3 size: 17 residues. These data are taken from a study of T cell clones after liver transplantation. Background on the study: Subjects received no induction therapy and standard immunosuppression until randomization at 12-24 months post-transplant.

The method was immunoSEQ multiplex PCR; TCRdb's version includes in-frame clones alone and lacks a portion of them. The table shows about 2,100 clones, with around 22% occurring only once. Alloreactive TCRbeta sequences came from sequencing proliferating CFSE-low cells in the MLR. The specimen sequenced was CD8+ T cells from cultured PBMCs. The chain employs TRBV11-2 and TRBJ2-6, with 10 bases that match TRBD2. This receptor was identified in a human patient who received a liver transplant. The graft donor may be the source of some T cells. The CDR3 DNA follows: TGCGCCAGCGGGGGGGGCCAGGTTATCTCTGGGGCCAACGTCCTGACTTTC. This gives the protein CASGGGQVISGANVLTF.